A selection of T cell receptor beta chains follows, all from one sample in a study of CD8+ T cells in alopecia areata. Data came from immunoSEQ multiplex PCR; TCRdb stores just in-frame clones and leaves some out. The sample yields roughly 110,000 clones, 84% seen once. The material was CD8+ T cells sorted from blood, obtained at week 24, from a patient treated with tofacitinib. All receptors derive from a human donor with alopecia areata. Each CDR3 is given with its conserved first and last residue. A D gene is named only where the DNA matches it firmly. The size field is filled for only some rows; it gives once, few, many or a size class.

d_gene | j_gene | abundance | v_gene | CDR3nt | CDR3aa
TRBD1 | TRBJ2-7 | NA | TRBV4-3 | TGCGCCAGCAGCCAAGAAACCGGGACAGTAGCCTACGAGCAGTACTTC | CASSQETGTVAYEQYF
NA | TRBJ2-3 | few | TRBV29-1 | TGCAGCGTTGATAGGGCTACTCAGACAGATACGCAGTATTTT | CSVDRATQTDTQYF
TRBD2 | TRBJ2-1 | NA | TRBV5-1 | TGCGCCAGCAGCCCCAGCGGGGGCTACAATGAGCAGTTCTTC | CASSPSGGYNEQFF
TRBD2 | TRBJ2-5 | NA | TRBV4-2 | TGTGCCAGCAGCCATGGGACTAGCGGGAACCAAGAGACCCAGTACTTC | CASSHGTSGNQETQYF
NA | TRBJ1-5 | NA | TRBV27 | TGTGCCAGCAGTTCGGGATGGGGGGTGGATCAGCCCCAGCATTTT | CASSSGWGVDQPQHF
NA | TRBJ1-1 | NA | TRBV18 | TGTGCCAGCTCACCTTTACGGGGATACAACGGCACTGAAGCTTTCTTT | CASSPLRGYNGTEAFF
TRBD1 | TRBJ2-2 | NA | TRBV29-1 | TGCAGCGCCACAGGGGGATCCGACAAAAACACCGGGGAGCTGTTTTTT | CSATGGSDKNTGELFF
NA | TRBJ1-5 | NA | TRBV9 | TGTGCCAGCCCCGGGGGCCCCCAGCATTTT | CASPGGPQHF
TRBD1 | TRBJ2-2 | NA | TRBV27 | TGTGCCAGCAGTTCGTCCGGGACAGGAAGGACCGGGGAGCTGTTTTTT | CASSSSGTGRTGELFF
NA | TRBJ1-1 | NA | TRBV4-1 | TGCGCCAGCAGCCAAGAAGGAAGGAACACTGAAGCTTTCTTT | CASSQEGRNTEAFF
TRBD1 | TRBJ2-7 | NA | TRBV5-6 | TGTGCCAGCAGCACCGGGGACAGGATCTACGAGCAGTACTTC | CASSTGDRIYEQYF
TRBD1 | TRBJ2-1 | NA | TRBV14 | TGTGCCAGCAGGTCCGGGACAGGACGATACAATGAGCAGTTCTTC | CASRSGTGRYNEQFF
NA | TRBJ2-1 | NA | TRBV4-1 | TGCGCCAGCAGCCAAGAAGTAAAATCAGTTTACAATGAGCAGTTCTTC | CASSQEVKSVYNEQFF
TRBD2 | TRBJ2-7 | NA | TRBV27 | TGTGCCAGCAGTCCGGGACTAGTCATCGCCGAGCAGTACTTC | CASSPGLVIAEQYF
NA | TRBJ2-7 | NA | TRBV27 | TGTGCCAGCAGACTGTCGTGGGGGGAACCTCACTACGAGCAGTACTTC | CASRLSWGEPHYEQYF
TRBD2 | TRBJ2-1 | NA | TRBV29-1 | TGCAGCGTTGAAGGATGGCGGGGGGCCATGAATGAGCAGTTCTTC | CSVEGWRGAMNEQFF
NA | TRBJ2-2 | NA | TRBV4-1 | TGCGCCAGCAGCCAAGACGGGGGGAACACCGGGGAGCTGTTTTTT | CASSQDGGNTGELFF
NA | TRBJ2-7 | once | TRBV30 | TGTGCCTGGAGTGGTGACCTCAGGGGCTACGAGCAGTACTTC | CAWSGDLRGYEQYF
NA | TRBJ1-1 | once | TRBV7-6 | TGTGCCAGCAGCTTAGCAGGCAACACTGAAGCTTTCTTT | CASSLAGNTEAFF
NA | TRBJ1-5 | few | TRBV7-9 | TGTGCCAGCAGCTCCTGGGGGGTCAGGGGAAGCAATCAGCCCCAGCATTTT | CASSSWGVRGSNQPQHF
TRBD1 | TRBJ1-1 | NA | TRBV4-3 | TGCGCCAGCAGCCAGGACACAGGGGTGAACACTGAAGCTTTCTTT | CASSQDTGVNTEAFF
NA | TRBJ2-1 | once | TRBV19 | TGTGCCAGTAGTATAGTTCCCGGTTACAATGAGCAGTTCTTC | CASSIVPGYNEQFF
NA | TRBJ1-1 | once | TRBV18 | TGTGCCAGCTCACCACTGGGCGGGGACACTGAAGCTTTCTTT | CASSPLGGDTEAFF
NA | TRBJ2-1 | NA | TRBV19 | TGTGCCAGTAGTACGGGAGATTGGGGCAATGAGCAGTTCTTC | CASSTGDWGNEQFF
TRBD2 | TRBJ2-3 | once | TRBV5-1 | TGCGCCAGCAGCTTTTGGGGCGGGGGGCCAGATACGCAGTATTTT | CASSFWGGGPDTQYF
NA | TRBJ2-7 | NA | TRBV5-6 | TGTGCCAGCAGCTCAACCTTTGGCGCAGGGTCCTACGAGCAGTACTTC | CASSSTFGAGSYEQYF
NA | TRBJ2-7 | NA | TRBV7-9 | TGTGCCAGCAGCTTAGGATTAGGGCAGCACTACGAGCAGTACTTC | CASSLGLGQHYEQYF